Below, 20 T cell receptor beta chains from the same sample are listed, as sequenced in a study of blood T cell repertoires in COVID-19. Produced via immunoSEQ multiplex PCR; TCRdb's table is partial and in-frame only. The sample records 25,000 to 30,000 clones, roughly 83% being singletons. Sequencing was carried out using peripheral blood. The origin of the receptors is a man at least 80 years old with active COVID-19.

This clone was detected once. The rearrangement uses TRBV19 and TRBJ1-4, with a weak D call TRBD1 (5 bases). This CDR3 has 15 residues. The germline gives CDR1 LNHDA, CDR2 SQIVND (reference sequence). Trimming removed 1 base at V and 0 bases at J, with 6 bases between. The CDR3 sequence is CASSIGRATNEKLFF. CDR3 DNA sequence: TGTGCCAGTAGTATAGGCAGGGCAACTAATGAAAAACTGTTTTTT.

This clone showed up just a few times. The chain links TRBV6-1 to TRBJ2-7, with D tentatively TRBD2 (5 bases). The V gene lost 2 bases and the J gene lost 4 bases, with 12 bases spanning the gap. The CDR3 is made up of 14 amino acids. Germline CDR1 is MNHNS and CDR2 is SASEGT. The CDR3 sequence is CASSESNEGYEQYF. CDR3 nucleotide sequence: TGTGCCAGCAGTGAATCGAATGAGGGTTACGAGCAGTACTTC.

V usage is TRBV3-1 (or the pseudogene TRBV3-2) and J usage is TRBJ2-5, with 7 bases lining up with TRBD2. Germline V gene lookup returns CDR1 LGHDT and CDR2 YNNKEL (reference sequence). V dropped 5 bases and J dropped 5; count of bases not matched to a gene: 14. The CDR3 length is 16 residues. In nucleotides, the CDR3 is TGTGCCAGCAGCTTCCAGGCGACTCTGGGGGGGGAGACCCAGTACTTC. Its protein product is CASSFQATLGGETQYF.

This chain uses TRBV10-3 with TRBJ1-1; no definite D call. There are 15 residues in the CDR3. The germline V gene encodes CDR1 ENHRY and CDR2 SYGVKD. Between the trimmed V and J ends, which lost 7 bases and 5 bases, there was a span of 20 bases. The CDR3 sequence is CAITSGSTVGTEAFF. The CDR3 DNA is TGTGCCATCACCTCCGGGTCGACTGTGGGTACTGAAGCTTTCTTT.

The sample holds one count of this clone. The genes are TRBV2 and TRBJ2-2; 8 bases line up with TRBD1. CDR3 length: 13 amino acids. Germline V gene sequence: CDR1 SNHLY, CDR2 FYNNEI. J gave up 6 bases and V 5 bases, and 2 bases lay outside the gene matches. CDR3 bases: TGTGCCAGCAGTCCACAGGGGGCCGGGGAGCTGTTTTTT. Residues: CASSPQGAGELFF.

V gene TRBV10-3 combines with J gene TRBJ2-7; a possible D gene is TRBD2 (5 bases). V lost 5 bases and J 4 bases, leaving 15 bases between the germline ends. CDR1 is ENHRY and CDR2 is SYGVKD in the germline V gene. This CDR3 region has 14 residues. CDR3 protein: CAISPPVARYEQYF. The CDR3 DNA follows: TGTGCCATCAGTCCCCCGGTAGCGAGGTACGAGCAGTACTTC.

The DNA for the CDR3 is TGTGCCAGCAGCTTGGAGCAGGCCTACGAGCAGTACTTC. It yields the protein CASSLEQAYEQYF. V usage is TRBV5-5 and J usage is TRBJ2-7; D not resolved. With 0 bases removed from V and 2 bases from J, the gap between germline ends came to 6 bases. CDR3 length: 13 amino acids. Per germline, CDR1 SGHKS and CDR2 YYEKEE (reference sequence). The variable domain in full, with the rest retrieved from reference TRBV5-5 and TRBJ2-7, is DAGVTQSPTHLIKTRGQQVTLRCSPISGHKSVSWYQQVLGQGPQFIFQYYEKEERGRGNFPDRFSARQFPNYSSELNVNALLLGDSALYLCASSLEQAYEQYFGPGTRLTVT.

On this clone itself: This same CDR3 is encoded by further DNA sequences in the sample. This rearrangement joins TRBV4-1 to TRBJ2-7; 10 bases are a match to TRBD1. The CDR3 has 17 residues. Germline V gene lookup returns CDR1 MGHRA and CDR2 YSYEKL. V trimming: 3 bases; J trimming: 4 bases; junction bases outside the gene matches: 12. Here the CDR3 reads CASSQGKSGQGIYEQYF. CDR3 DNA: TGCGCCAGCAGCCAGGGGAAGTCGGGACAGGGGATTTACGAGCAGTACTTC.

This clone appeared once. V gene TRBV5-1 combines with J gene TRBJ1-5; 12 bases match TRBD1. V shed 4 bases, J shed 4 bases, and the junction held 6 bases outside the gene matches. The CDR3 totals 16 residues. Germline loops: CDR1 SGHRS, CDR2 YFSETQ. CDR3 bases: TGCGCCAGCAGCCCGGGACAGGGGGCGAGTAATCAGCCCCAGCATTTT. Translation: CASSPGQGASNQPQHF.

The genes are TRBV4-2 and TRBJ2-6; D might be TRBD1 (5 bases). Germline CDR1 is LGHNA and CDR2 is YNFKEQ. V lost 4 bases and J 4 bases, leaving 11 bases between the germline ends. The CDR3 is made up of 15 amino acids. CDR3 bases: TGTGCCAGCAGCCCTAGACAGAAAGGGGCCAACGTCCTGACTTTC. Residues: CASSPRQKGANVLTF.

This sequence joins TRBV5-6 and TRBJ2-1; D is perhaps TRBD2 (6 bases). The CDR3 runs to 16 residues. Between the trimmed V and J ends, which lost 3 bases and 0 bases, there was a span of 13 bases. Germline values: CDR1 SGHDT, CDR2 YYEEEE. CDR3 in amino acids: CASSWRGSSSYNEQFF. The CDR3 DNA reads TGTGCCAGCAGCTGGCGGGGCTCGAGCTCCTACAATGAGCAGTTCTTC.

The genes are TRBV7-6 and TRBJ2-1, with D possibly TRBD2 on 5 matching bases. Germline V CDR1 and CDR2: SGHVS, FNYEAQ. Trimming left V 4 bases short and J 0 bases short, with 16 bases between. CDR3 size: 17 residues. CDR3 in amino acids: CASSSPLRGSSYNEQFF. DNA for the CDR3: TGTGCCAGCAGCTCGCCTCTGAGAGGGTCCTCCTACAATGAGCAGTTCTTC.

The chain combines TRBV5-4 with TRBJ2-2; the match to TRBD1 covers 8 bases. Germline V CDR1 and CDR2: SGHNT, YYREEE (reference sequence). CDR3 length equals 15 residues. Trimming took 2 bases from V and 6 from J; bases not matched to a gene: 6. CDR3 nucleotides: TGTGCCAGCAGCTTTACAGGGGGTCGATCCGGGGAGCTGTTTTTT. Translation gives CASSFTGGRSGELFF.

V and J are TRBV7-5 and TRBJ2-5; TRBD1 reflects the table's D call only, with no check against the DNA. TRBV7-5 is marked as a pseudogene. The CDR3 has 16 residues. The chain's CDR3 is CARSFGPPDRQETQYF. CDR3 nucleotides: TGTGCCAGAAGCTTCGGCCCGCCCGACAGACAAGAGACCCAGTACTTC.

In this sample, this clone turned up a few times. The DNA of the CDR3 is TGTGCCAGCAGTTCCCGGACAGGAGGACGGAAGAAACTGTTTTTT. It translates to CASSSRTGGRKKLFF. V and J are TRBV27 and TRBJ1-4, with 7 positions matching TRBD1. The germline CDR1 and CDR2 sequences are MNHEY and SMNVEV (reference sequence). V gave up 4 bases and J gave up 11 bases; unmatched junction bases: 13. The CDR3 totals 15 residues.

This chain joins TRBV10-3 and TRBJ2-2; D is ambiguous. This CDR3 spans 18 amino acids. V lost 0 bases and J lost 7, with 21 bases in between. Germline-derived CDR1 and CDR2 are ENHRY and SYGVKD. Here the CDR3 DNA reads TGTGCCATCAGTGAGTCATCTGCCTACCCCACCCCGGGCGGGGAGCTGTTTTTT. Encoded protein: CAISESSAYPTPGGELFF.

This rearrangement joins TRBV6-5 to TRBJ1-2; TRBD1 agrees at 7 bases. The CDR3 is 15 amino acids. The germline V gene has CDR1 MNHEY and CDR2 SVGAGI. V gave up 7 bases and J gave up 4 bases; unmatched junction bases: 12. CDR3 in DNA: TGTGCCAGCATCCCCCTACGAGCAGGGGGCTATGGCTACACCTTC. Protein: CASIPLRAGGYGYTF.

This sequence joins TRBV18 and TRBJ1-1; D uncertain. The CDR3 length is 13 residues. In germline, CDR1 is KGHSH, CDR2 LQKENI. Trimming removed 2 bases at V and 5 bases at J, with 9 bases between. In nucleotides, the CDR3 is TGTGCCAGCTCACCAGGGCGGGGAACTGAAGCTTTCTTT. It codes for CASSPGRGTEAFF. Full variable domain (rest looked up from reference TRBV18 and TRBJ1-1): NAGVMQNPRHLVRRRGQEARLRCSPMKGHSHVYWYRQLPEEGLKFMVYLQKENIIDESGMPKERFSAEFPKEGPSILRIQQVVRGDSAAYFCASSPGRGTEAFFGQGTRLTVV.

The J gene is TRBJ1-2, the V gene TRBV5-1; a possible D gene is TRBD1 (6 bases). Trimming left V 5 bases short and J 2 bases short, with 13 bases between. In germline, CDR1 is SGHRS, CDR2 YFSETQ. The CDR3 is 14 residues long. The CDR3 protein is CASSKDRANYGYTF. The CDR3 DNA follows: TGCGCCAGCAGTAAGGACAGAGCGAACTATGGCTACACCTTC.

The CDR3 reads CASSFLGSEAFF. In nucleotides, the CDR3 is TGTGCCAGCAGTTTTTTGGGCTCTGAAGCTTTCTTT. The chain carries TRBV12-3 or TRBV12-4 and TRBJ1-1, with D unresolved. The CDR3 runs 12 residues. Trimming shortened V by 3 bases and J by 6 bases, and 8 bases separated the two germline ends.